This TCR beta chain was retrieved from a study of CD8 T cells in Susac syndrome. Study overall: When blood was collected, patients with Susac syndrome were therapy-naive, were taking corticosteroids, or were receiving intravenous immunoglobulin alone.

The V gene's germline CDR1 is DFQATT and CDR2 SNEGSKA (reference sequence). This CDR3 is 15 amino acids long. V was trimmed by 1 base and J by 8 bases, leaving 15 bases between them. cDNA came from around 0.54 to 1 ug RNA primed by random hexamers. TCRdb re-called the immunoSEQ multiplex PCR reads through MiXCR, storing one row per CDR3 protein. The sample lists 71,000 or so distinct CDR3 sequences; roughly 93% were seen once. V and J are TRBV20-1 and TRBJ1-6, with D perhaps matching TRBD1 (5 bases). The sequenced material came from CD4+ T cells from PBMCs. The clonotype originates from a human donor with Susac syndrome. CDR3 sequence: CSARVPGRADSPLHF. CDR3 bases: TGCAGTGCTAGAGTACCGGGACGGGCCGATTCACCCCTCCACTTT.